This passage covers 9 T cell receptor beta chains from one sample sequenced in a study of shared clonotypes between healthy human individuals. Generated by immunoSEQ multiplex PCR, the TCRdb table keeps only in-frame clones and is missing some. This sample has 850,000 to 1,200,000 clones; approximately 72% occur once, and the top ten carry 1.4% to 1.5%. The sequenced material came from memory CD4+ T cells sorted from blood. The subset was: CD45RA-negative fraction. The receptor set was obtained from a man aged 18 to 30 in good health.

J is TRBJ1-3 and V is TRBV5-1; a possible D gene is TRBD1 (5 bases). The CDR3 sequence is 16 residues long. Germline V gene data show CDR1 as SGHRS and CDR2 as YFSETQ. The V end lost 4 bases, the J end lost 0 bases, and 14 bases lay between the germline ends. CDR3 region: CASSSGTADSGNTIYF. The CDR3 DNA sequence: TGCGCCAGCAGCAGCGGGACGGCAGACTCTGGAAACACCATATATTTT.

This clone appeared a few times. The DNA of the CDR3 is TGTGCCAGCAGCGAGGACTCCACGGTGAGGTACAATGAGCAGTTCTTC. Translating it yields CASSEDSTVRYNEQFF. The chain has TRBV2 and TRBJ2-1, with a tentative D call TRBD2 (5 bases). Trimming cost V 6 bases and J 4 bases, with 19 bases left between them. Looked up from germline, CDR1 is SNHLY and CDR2 is FYNNEI. CDR3 length equals 16 residues.

This chain links TRBV6-5 with TRBJ1-3; D may be TRBD1 (5 bases). This CDR3 has 16 amino acids. V lost 2 bases and J lost 4, with 15 bases in between. Per germline, CDR1 MNHEY and CDR2 SVGAGI. For the CDR3, the DNA is TGTGCCAGCAGTTACAATAGACCGGGGACGGGAAACACCATATATTTT. Protein: CASSYNRPGTGNTIYF.

The chain couples TRBV28 to TRBJ1-2; 10 bases map to TRBD1. From germline, CDR1 is MDHEN and CDR2 SYDVKM. CDR3 size: 17 residues. V shed 3 bases, J shed 2 bases, and the junction held 9 bases outside the gene matches. CDR3: CASSLAPGQGGNYGYTF. CDR3 DNA sequence: TGTGCCAGCAGTTTGGCCCCCGGACAGGGGGGGAACTATGGCTACACCTTC.

This clone has more than one count but fewer than ten. Other DNA sequences within the sample encode an identical CDR3. The V gene is TRBV2, the J gene TRBJ1-5, with a possible D match to TRBD1 (5 bases). The CDR3 sequence is 13 residues long. V lost 8 bases and J 3 bases, leaving 11 bases between the germline ends. The germline CDR1 and CDR2 sequences are SNHLY and FYNNEI. The CDR3 reads CASLRDPNQPQHF. In nucleotides, the CDR3 is TGTGCCAGCCTCAGGGACCCCAATCAGCCCCAGCATTTT.

In its sample, this clone was seen many times. V and J are TRBV5-1 and TRBJ1-1; the match to TRBD1 covers 9 bases. V shed 4 bases, J shed 5 bases, and the junction held 9 bases outside the gene matches. Germline CDR1 reads SGHRS; CDR2 reads YFSETQ. There are 15 residues in the CDR3. CDR3 DNA: TGCGCCAGCAGCCCGGGACAGGGTCGGAATACTGAAGCTTTCTTT. Its translation: CASSPGQGRNTEAFF. The full variable domain, rest sourced from reference TRBV5-1 and TRBJ1-1, is KAGVTQTPRYLIKTRGQQVTLSCSPISGHRSVSWYQQTPGQGLQFLFEYFSETQRNKGNFPGRFSGRQFSNSRSEMNVSTLELGDSALYLCASSPGQGRNTEAFFGQGTRLTVV.

In this sample, this clone turned up once. The chain uses TRBV6-5 and TRBJ2-7; 10 bases agree with TRBD1. Losses at the gene ends were 6 bases for V and 3 bases for J; bases not matched to a gene: 8. Germline V gene lookup returns CDR1 MNHEY and CDR2 SVGAGI. There are 15 residues in the CDR3. The CDR3: CASREGQGRFYEQYF. CDR3 DNA: TGTGCCAGCAGGGAGGGACAGGGGCGCTTCTACGAGCAGTACTTC.

V gene TRBV19 combines with J gene TRBJ1-5; D may be TRBD1 (5 bases). V lost 1 base and J lost 3, with 10 bases in between. The germline CDR1 and CDR2 sequences are LNHDA and SQIVND (reference sequence). The CDR3 is made up of 15 amino acids. CDR3 in amino acids: CASSIGQGPNQPQHF. CDR3 nucleotides: TGTGCCAGTAGTATAGGTCAGGGTCCCAATCAGCCCCAGCATTTT.

This chain uses TRBV5-6 with TRBJ2-5; no firm D call. The closer fit of TRBJ2-7 to the DNA end suggests the J call may be wrong. Per the germline V gene, CDR1 is SGHDT and CDR2 is YYEEEE. The CDR3 is 15 amino acids. Here the CDR3 DNA reads TGTGCCAGCAGCTTGGGTAGGGTGCGGTCCTACGAGCAGTACTTC. It encodes CASSLGRVRSYEQYF.